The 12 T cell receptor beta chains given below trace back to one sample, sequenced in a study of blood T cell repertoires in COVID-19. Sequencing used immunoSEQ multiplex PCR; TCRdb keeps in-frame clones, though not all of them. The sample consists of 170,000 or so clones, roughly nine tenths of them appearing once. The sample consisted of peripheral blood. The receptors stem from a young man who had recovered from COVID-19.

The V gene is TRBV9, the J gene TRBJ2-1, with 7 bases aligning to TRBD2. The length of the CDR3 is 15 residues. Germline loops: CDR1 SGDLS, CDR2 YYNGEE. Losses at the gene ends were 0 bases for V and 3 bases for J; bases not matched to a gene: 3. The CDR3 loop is CASSVGGRVYNEQFF. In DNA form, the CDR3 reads TGTGCCAGCAGCGTAGGTGGGAGGGTCTACAATGAGCAGTTCTTC.

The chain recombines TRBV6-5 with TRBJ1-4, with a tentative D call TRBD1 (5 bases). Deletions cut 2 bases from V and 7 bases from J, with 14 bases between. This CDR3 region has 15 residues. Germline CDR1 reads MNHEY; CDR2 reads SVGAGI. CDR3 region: CASSYHSRVGEKLFF. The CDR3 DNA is TGTGCCAGCAGTTACCATAGCAGGGTGGGTGAAAAACTGTTTTTT.

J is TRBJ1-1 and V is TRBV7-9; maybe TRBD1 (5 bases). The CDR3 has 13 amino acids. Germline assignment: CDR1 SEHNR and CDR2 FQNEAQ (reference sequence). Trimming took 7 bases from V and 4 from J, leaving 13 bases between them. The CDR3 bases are TGTGCCAGCAACCCGGGGGGAGGCACTGAAGCTTTCTTT. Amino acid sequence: CASNPGGGTEAFF.

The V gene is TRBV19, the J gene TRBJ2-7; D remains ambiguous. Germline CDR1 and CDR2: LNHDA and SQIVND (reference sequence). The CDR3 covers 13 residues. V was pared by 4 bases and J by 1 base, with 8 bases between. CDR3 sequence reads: CASSTSWSYEQYF. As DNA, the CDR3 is TGTGCCAGTAGTACTAGTTGGTCCTACGAGCAGTACTTC.

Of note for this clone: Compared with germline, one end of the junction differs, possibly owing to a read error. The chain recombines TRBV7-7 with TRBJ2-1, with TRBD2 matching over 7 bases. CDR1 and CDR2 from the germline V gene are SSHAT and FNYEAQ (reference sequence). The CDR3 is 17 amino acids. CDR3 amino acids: CASSSSQLAGGGNEQFF. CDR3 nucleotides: TGTGCTAGCAGCTCCAGCCAATTAGCGGGTGGAGGAAATGAGCAGTTCTTC. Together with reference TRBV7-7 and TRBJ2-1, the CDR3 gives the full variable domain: GAGVSQSPRYKVTKRGQDVTLRCDPISSHATLYWYQQALGQGPEFLTYFNYEAQPDKSGLPSDRFSAERPEGSISTLTIQRTEQRDSAMYRCASSSSQLAGGGNEQFFGPGTRLTVL.

The CDR3 spells CASSRPTSGRAKVYEQYF. DNA of the CDR3: TGTGCCAGCAGCCGACCAACTAGCGGGAGGGCCAAAGTCTACGAGCAGTACTTC. V is TRBV3-1 (or the pseudogene TRBV3-2) and J is TRBJ2-7; 13 bases are a match to TRBD2. Trimming removed 4 bases from V and 3 bases from J; junction bases left unmatched: 12. CDR3 length equals 18 residues. CDR1 and CDR2 from the germline V gene are LGHDT and YNNKEL (reference sequence).

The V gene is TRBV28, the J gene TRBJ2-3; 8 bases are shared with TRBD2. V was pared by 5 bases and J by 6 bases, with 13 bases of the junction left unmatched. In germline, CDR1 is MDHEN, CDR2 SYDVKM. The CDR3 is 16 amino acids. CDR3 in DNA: TGTGCCAGCAGTCCTCAACCGGGACTAGTCGGCGATACGCAGTATTTT. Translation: CASSPQPGLVGDTQYF.

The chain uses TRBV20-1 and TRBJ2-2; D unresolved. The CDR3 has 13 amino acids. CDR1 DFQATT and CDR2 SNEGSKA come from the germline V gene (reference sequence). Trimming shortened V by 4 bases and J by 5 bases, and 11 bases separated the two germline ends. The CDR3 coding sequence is TGCAGTGCTACTGATAGAGTAACCGGGGAGCTGTTTTTT. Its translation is CSATDRVTGELFF.

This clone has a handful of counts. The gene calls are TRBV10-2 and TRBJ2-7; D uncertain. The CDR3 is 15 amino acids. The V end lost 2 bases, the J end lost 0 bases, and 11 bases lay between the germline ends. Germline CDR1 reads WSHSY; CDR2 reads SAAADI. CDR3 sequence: CASSEPRLSSYEQYF. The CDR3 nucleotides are TGCGCCAGCAGTGAGCCGAGATTGAGCTCCTACGAGCAGTACTTC.

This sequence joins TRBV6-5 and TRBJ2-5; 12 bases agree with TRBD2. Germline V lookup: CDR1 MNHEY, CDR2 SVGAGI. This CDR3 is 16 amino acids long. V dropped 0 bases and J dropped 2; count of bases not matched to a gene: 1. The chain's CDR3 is CASSYSGTSGQETQYF. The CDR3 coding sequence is TGTGCCAGCAGTTACTCCGGGACTAGCGGGCAAGAGACCCAGTACTTC.

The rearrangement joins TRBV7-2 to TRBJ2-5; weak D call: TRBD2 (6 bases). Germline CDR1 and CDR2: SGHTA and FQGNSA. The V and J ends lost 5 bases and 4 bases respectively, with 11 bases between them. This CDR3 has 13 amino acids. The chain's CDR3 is CASSGGRRETQYF. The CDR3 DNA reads TGTGCCAGCAGCGGAGGGAGGCGAGAGACCCAGTACTTC.

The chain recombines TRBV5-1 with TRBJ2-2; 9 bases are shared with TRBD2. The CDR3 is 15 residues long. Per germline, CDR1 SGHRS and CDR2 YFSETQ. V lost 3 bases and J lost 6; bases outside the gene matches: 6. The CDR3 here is CASSSYASGAGELFF. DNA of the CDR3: TGCGCCAGCAGCTCCTATGCTAGCGGGGCCGGGGAGCTGTTTTTT.